This T cell receptor (beta chain) emerged from a study of cytomegalovirus exposure and HLA in healthy donors. About the study: Genotyping showed roughly 76% of roughly 400 donors falling in the Caucasian-associated ancestry cluster.

In the case of this clone: Its cognate antigen is unknown.

Study results and caveats: With later analysis, a missense DCLRE1C variant became linked to TCR beta V- and J-gene trimming. Sequencing probably produced one cluster of sequence variants that were highly shared. Reportedly, cytomegalovirus status was diagnosed with high sensitivity and specificity.

The PCR contained 60 Vbeta and 13 Jbeta primers. Here immunoSEQ multiplex PCR was the method, and the copy in TCRdb shows in-frame clones only, minus some. The sample yields over 150,000 clones, about 75% seen once. Per the germline V gene, CDR1 is MNHEY and CDR2 is SVGAGI. The CDR3 has 12 amino acids. V gave up 6 bases and J gave up 5 bases, with 10 bases separating them. Sequenced: PBMCs. The clonotype originates from a woman between 50 and 59 years old in good health and CMV-seropositive. J is TRBJ1-1 and V is TRBV6-5; maybe TRBD1 (5 bases). Here the CDR3 DNA reads TGTGCCAGCAGGCGGGGGTCTACTGAAGCTTTCTTT. Protein product: CASRRGSTEAFF.